This entry is about one T cell receptor beta chain. Its antigen is unknown. This sample was included in a study of T cell repertoires and HLA-DP antigens. Whole-study context: CD4+ T cells were cocultured with HeLa cells expressing HLA-DP. DNA input averaged roughly 210 ng in sorted CD137+CD4+ and approximately 1,100 ng in pre-culture CD4+. Study-level findings and limits: Total CD4+ responders were stimulated by HeLa antigen-presenting cells.

Untouched CD4+ T cells were bead-isolated at about 97.7% purity. The repertoire was sequenced with immunoSEQ multiplex PCR; TCRdb's copy has only in-frame clones and lacks some. The sample has about 73,000 clones; over 75% are singletons. Sequenced material: CD4+ T cells from PBMCs. The sequence was collected from a man aged 55 to 70 in good health and CMV-seronegative.

The CDR3 sequence: CAWSLSGIAKNIQYF. Written as DNA, the CDR3 is TGTGCCTGGAGTCTCTCGGGGATAGCCAAAAACATTCAGTACTTC. This chain joins TRBV30 and TRBJ2-4; the D gene is possibly TRBD2 (5 bases). This CDR3 contains 15 residues. Germline CDR1 reads GTSNPN; CDR2 reads SVGIG (reference sequence). V was shortened by 2 bases and J by 0 bases, with 11 bases between the two germline ends.